This T cell receptor (beta chain) was sequenced in a study of T cells after yellow fever vaccination. This CDR3 is 15 amino acids long. Germline V CDR1 and CDR2: KGHSH, LQKENI. The J segment lost 5 bases and the V segment lost 3 bases, leaving 5 bases of the junction unmatched. Each CDR3 protein gets one entry after TCRdb re-called the 5' RACE reads with MiXCR. The data hold about 260,000 distinct CDR3 sequences, with around 5.2% observed a single time. The starting material was CD4+ T cells sorted from PBMCs, obtained on the day of the yellow fever booster vaccination. The genes are TRBV18 and TRBJ1-4, with 8 positions matching TRBD1. This TCR was recovered from a man between 18 and 35 years old who received the YFV17D yellow fever vaccine. CDR3 region: CASSPGQGLNEKLFF. In DNA, the CDR3 is TGTGCCAGCTCACCTGGACAGGGCTTGAATGAAAAACTGTTTTTT.